This TCR beta chain emerged from a study of cytomegalovirus exposure and HLA in healthy donors (TCRdb year 2017). About the study as a whole: An earlier analysis of more than 550 of the donors reported 250 to 300 Gb of sequence data and around 110 million unique TCR beta sequences obtained from about 179 million T cells. Roughly 300 gigabases of sequencing data and 78 million or so unique TCR sequences were included in an early release covering roughly 600 HLA-typed donors. The genetic ancestry cluster associated with self-reported Caucasian donors included about 84% of the approximately 430 genotyped donors. The aim of the study was to test whether cataloging public T cell receptors could identify signatures of past pathogen exposure. The study profiled the T cell repertoires of around 700 subjects by immunosequencing and related them to cytomegalovirus serostatus. Besides the first cohort of approximately 670 subjects, a separate validation cohort made up of roughly 130 different subjects was used. High-throughput TCR immunosequencing, statistical association of individual TCRs with disease status, and machine learning were combined to predict cytomegalovirus infection status. A later analysis re-analyzed previously published TCR beta repertoires from hundreds of donors and added high-resolution HLA genotyping to study TCR occurrence patterns. In the later analysis, no new phenotypic data were used to find candidate immune exposures; instead, reliance was placed on TCR beta sequences and their occurrence across donors. An earlier analysis of approximately 640 of the donors applied high-throughput TCR beta sequencing to assess whether each TCR beta V gene segment acted as functional or pseudogenic. Donor age, sex, ethnicity and CMV serostatus were compiled together with the repertoire data. In a later genetic analysis, genome-wide SNP genotypes for about 55% of the 666 donors were used, and that subset was treated as a discovery cohort. Every discovery cohort repertoire had been produced on one sequencing platform. HLA typing covered class I and class II loci at four-digit resolution. Typing coverage varied by locus: about 620-630 donors for A, B, C, DRB1 and DQB1; approximately 560 for DQA1; approximately 570 for DPA1; around 450 for DPB1. Roughly 5 DR-DQ haplotypes were handled as single units for association and clustering, since linkage in the cohort was strong. Among about 390 genotyped donors of the cohort, an average of roughly 240,000 unique TCR beta nucleotide sequences were sequenced per donor, around 20% of them non-productive. The full study reports these points: The cohort was sequenced for TCR beta chains only, and without alpha or paired-chain data the features that could be detected were limited. When HLA alleles, especially DR and DQ, strongly co-occurred, attributing TCR associations to individual alleles was difficult. Some IMGT-functional V segments, including TRBV6-2 and TRBV6-3, could not be told apart with the 87-base-pair reads, so those segments were excluded. Correlated functional status among segregating V segments might be attributable to linkage disequilibrium, but an unknown experimental factor could not be ruled out. According to a later analysis, TCR association rates differed among HLA loci, with DRB1 alleles showing the most associated TCRs and HLA-C alleles showing the fewest. A further reported finding was that TCR beta sequences accurately predicted the HLA-A and HLA-B alleles for most subjects in the first cohort. Most TCR sequences were observed very rarely across donors, whereas some public TCRs were present in many individuals. A total of fewer than 200 TCR beta chains were listed by the study as associated with cytomegalovirus. Several of the top co-occurrence clusters appeared to be linked to parvovirus B19, influenza, CMV and Epstein-Barr virus, according to a later analysis. In vitro tests confirmed that three of the cytomegalovirus-associated TCR beta chains recognize cytomegalovirus antigens. HLA typing was unavailable for some donors at each locus, so association tests used only the typed subset. In a later genetic analysis, a missense DCLRE1C variant was associated with V-gene and J-gene trimming of TCR beta chains, and the association was replicated in an independent cohort. The authors suggested that the approach could potentially be extended to other disease states and immunological phenotypes. For the cohort, immune exposure information was limited to CMV serostatus. The presence/absence analyses assumed that sequencing depth was roughly uniform across donors, and that assumption may not be true. The classifier was reported to diagnose cytomegalovirus status with high specificity and sensitivity in both the original cohort and the validation cohort. According to a later genetic analysis, donors in an Asian-associated ancestry cluster had fewer N-insertions in productive TCRs than the approximately 610-donor mean. Broadly in line with IMGT annotations, most TCR beta V segments showed up in productive rearrangements about 87% or about 30% of the time in an earlier analysis of 450 to 600 of the donors. A later analysis associated 15,000 or so TCR beta sequences with specific HLA alleles at a false discovery rate of 0.05. Compared with equally common non-associated chains, HLA-associated TCR beta chains in a later analysis were more clonally expanded and had lower generation probabilities. Around 16 rarely observed V segments, including chromosome 9 orphons, were excluded from the earlier analysis of a few hundred of the donors because counts were too low. According to a later analysis, most CMV-associated TCR beta chains appeared to be HLA-restricted, and the HLA associations seemed to be driven largely by CMV exposure. A cluster of highly shared sequence variants was judged likely to represent a technical artifact of the sequencing pipeline.

A remark on this clone: It lacks a known antigen. Qualities for individual bases were not recorded, and no much larger clone is one base off.

In total, fewer than 750 healthy bone marrow donors made up the cohort. At the time of sampling, every cohort member was nominally healthy, though immune exposures that went unrecorded were likely present. The donor was CMV seronegative and was included in the group of about 400 seronegative cohort members. A peripheral blood sample was collected from each donor, and TCR beta sequencing was performed on peripheral blood mononuclear cells. Genomic DNA was extracted from the blood cell samples with the Qiagen DNeasy Blood Extraction Kit. Library creation used the immunoSEQ multiplex PCR assay. A mixture of 60 forward primers for TCR Vbeta segments and 13 reverse primers for TCR Jbeta segments was used in the multiplex PCR. The CDR3 region of rearranged TCR beta genes was amplified from genomic DNA with a multiplex PCR assay. The amplified TCR beta libraries were sequenced on the Illumina HiSeq System as 87-base-pair reads. Under the source paper's analysis protocol: A later analysis counted about 80 million unique TCR beta chains across the 670 or so repertoires, and some 11 million of these chains were shared by at least two donors. Raw reads were error-corrected and collapsed into unique sequences with a nearest-neighbor algorithm that merged closely related sequences to remove PCR and sequencing errors. V, D and J gene segments were assigned by aligning CDR3 sequences to IMGT reference sequences. Each retained sequence needed at least a six-nucleotide match to both a V gene segment and a J gene segment. A rearrangement was called productive if the CDR3 had no stop codons and remained in frame with V and J, and every other rearrangement was called non-productive. Following IMGT convention, CDR3 was defined as the stretch from the second conserved V-encoded cysteine up to the conserved J-encoded phenylalanine. Sequences without an unambiguous match to a single V gene segment were excluded from the earlier analysis of about 600 of the donors. In an earlier analysis of 587 of the donors, V segments were called functional above 56.7% productive rearrangements and were called segregating when the between-donor standard deviation exceeded 5%. A statistical classification framework was built to diagnose cytomegalovirus status from the catalog of TCR beta chain sequences. A later analysis assigned V and J genes by comparing TCR nucleotide sequences with IMGT/GENE-DB human TR gene sequences. Using the TCRdist pipeline, a later analysis assigned CDR3 sequences along with most-parsimonious VDJ recombination scenarios. In a later analysis, each TCR beta chain was defined by its CDR3 amino acid sequence together with its V-gene family, and reads lacking a unique V-gene family were excluded. A later analysis removed several hundred highly shared, low-generation-probability nucleotide sequences to deal with suspected cross-contamination and a sequencing artifact. A later analysis calculated a clonal expansion index for each public chain from normalized within-repertoire ranks of inferred template counts. In a later analysis, generation probabilities were computed with a VDJ recombination model fitted to out-of-frame rearrangements, and the resulting probabilities were checked against IGoR. In a later analysis, hypergeometric tests were used to score TCR-TCR, TCR-HLA and TCR-CMV co-occurrence, with a repertoire-size bias correction applied to TCR pairs. To estimate false discovery rates, a later analysis permuted the HLA or CMV assignments 20 times. In a later analysis, co-occurring TCRs were grouped using DBSCAN, and TCRdist sequence similarity was added for clustering within HLA-allele-positive subsets. Repertoires with fewer than 30,000 or more than 120,000 public chains, plus five repertoires with anomalous nucleotide sharing, were excluded from co-occurrence clustering. TCRdb took this table from immuneACCESS and kept in-frame rearrangements with V and J called. Such tables lack part of the clones; where checked against another copy, unresolved V genes explain under half of the gap, and the rest is unexplained. D and trimming were read from the DNA, whereas the V and J calls and clone size are those reported in that table. A total of some 150,000 clones appear in this sample, roughly 85% of them only once. The ten top clones hold less than 2% of the sample.

The germline V gene supplies CDR1 KGHSH and CDR2 LQKENI. The junction shows trimming of 5 bases on V and 6 bases on J, and the gene matches do not reach 9 bases of it. The CDR3 holds 14 amino acids from the cysteine to the phenylalanine. Only CDR3 DNA is held: 42 bases, read in frame from base 1. The clonotype was recovered from a man in his forties in good health and CMV-seronegative. Specimen: PBMCs. The V gene is TRBV18 and the J gene is TRBJ1-1, with 7 bases in between that match TRBD1. The CDR3 has the sequence CASSSTGETAEAFF. The sequenced DNA: TGTGCCAGCTCATCTACAGGGGAGACAGCTGAAGCTTTCTTT.